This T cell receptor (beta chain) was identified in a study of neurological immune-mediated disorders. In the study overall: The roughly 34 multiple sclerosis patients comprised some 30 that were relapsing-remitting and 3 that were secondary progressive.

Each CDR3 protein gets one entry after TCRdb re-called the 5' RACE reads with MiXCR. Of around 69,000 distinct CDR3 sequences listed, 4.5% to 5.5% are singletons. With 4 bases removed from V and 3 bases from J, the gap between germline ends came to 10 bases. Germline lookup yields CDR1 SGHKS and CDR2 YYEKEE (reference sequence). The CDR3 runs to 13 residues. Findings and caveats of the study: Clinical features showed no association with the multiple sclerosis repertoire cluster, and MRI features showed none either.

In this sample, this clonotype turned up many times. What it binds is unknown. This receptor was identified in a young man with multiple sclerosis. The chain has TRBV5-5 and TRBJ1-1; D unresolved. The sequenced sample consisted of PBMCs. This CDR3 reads CASSPDRYTEAFF. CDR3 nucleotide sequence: TGTGCCAGCAGCCCCGATAGATACACTGAAGCTTTCTTT.